Sequencing of this TCR beta chain was carried out in a study of blood T cell repertoires in COVID-19. About the research overall: COVID-19 samples, acute and convalescent, were from the United States, Italy and Spain. In each case, the material was cDNA or gDNA derived from T cells, B-cell-depleted T cells, or PBMCs.

Methods used by the authors: How many nucleated cells were present was estimated from reference gene primer amplification. Method: immunoSEQ multiplex PCR; TCRdb's copy keeps in-frame clones and lacks some. D and trimming were read from the DNA, whereas the V and J calls and clone size are those reported in that table. The table lists hundreds of thousands of clones, roughly nine tenths of them singletons. CDR1 SGHTA and CDR2 FQGTGA come from the germline V gene. The length of the CDR3 is 16 residues. Trimming removed 5 bases from V and 3 bases from J; junction bases left unmatched: 5. The chain links TRBV7-3 to TRBJ2-3; 13 positions agree with TRBD2. The receptor's source is a woman between 45 and 60 years old with acute or convalescent COVID-19. Sequencing input: peripheral blood. As DNA, the CDR3 is TGTGCCAGCAGCCCCCGACTAGCGGGGGGTACAGATACGCAGTATTTT. Translation: CASSPRLAGGTDTQYF. Full variable domain (rest looked up from reference TRBV7-3 and TRBJ2-3): GAGVSQTPSNKVTEKGKYVELRCDPISGHTALYWYRQSLGQGPEFLIYFQGTGAADDSGLPNDRFFAVRPEGSVSTLKIQRTERGDSAVYLCASSPRLAGGTDTQYFGPGTRLTVL.